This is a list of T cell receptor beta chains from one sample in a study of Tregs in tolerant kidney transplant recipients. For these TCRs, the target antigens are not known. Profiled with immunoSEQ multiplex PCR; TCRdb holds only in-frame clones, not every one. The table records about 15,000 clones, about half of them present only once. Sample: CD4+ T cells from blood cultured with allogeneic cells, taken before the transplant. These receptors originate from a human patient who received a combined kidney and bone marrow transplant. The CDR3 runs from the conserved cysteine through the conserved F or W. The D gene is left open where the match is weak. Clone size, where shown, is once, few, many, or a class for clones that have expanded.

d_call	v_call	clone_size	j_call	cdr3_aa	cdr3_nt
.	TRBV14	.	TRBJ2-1	CASSQGLGAPNEQFF	TGTGCCAGCAGCCAAGGGTTAGGGGCCCCCAATGAGCAGTTCTTC
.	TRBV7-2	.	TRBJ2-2	CASSLGLRPSTGELFF	TGTGCCAGCAGCTTAGGTCTGCGGCCTTCCACCGGGGAGCTGTTTTTT
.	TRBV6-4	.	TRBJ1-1	CASASGHLSFMNTEAFF	TGTGCCAGCGCTAGTGGACACCTCTCCTTCATGAACACTGAAGCTTTCTTT
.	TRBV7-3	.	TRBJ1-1	CASSFGQITEAFF	TGTGCCAGCAGCTTTGGACAGATCACTGAAGCTTTCTTT
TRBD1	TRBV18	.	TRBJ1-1	CASSPPVDRGFVTEAFF	TGTGCCAGCTCACCTCCGGTCGACAGGGGGTTCGTCACTGAAGCTTTCTTT
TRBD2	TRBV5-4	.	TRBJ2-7	CASSQGLANPYEQYF	TGTGCCAGCAGCCAAGGACTAGCTAACCCCTACGAGCAGTACTTC
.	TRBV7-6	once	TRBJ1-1	CASSWADRSEAFF	TGTGCCAGCAGCTGGGCAGACAGAAGTGAAGCTTTCTTT
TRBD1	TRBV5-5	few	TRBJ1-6	CASSQGQGTGYNSPLHF	TGTGCCAGCAGCCAGGGACAGGGGACGGGGTATAATTCACCCCTCCACTTT
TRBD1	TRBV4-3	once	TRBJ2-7	CASSQVWTGRSYEQYF	TGCGCCAGCAGCCAAGTTTGGACAGGAAGATCCTACGAGCAGTACTTC
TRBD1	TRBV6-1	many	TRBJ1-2	CASSSPTGNYGYTF	TGTGCCAGCAGTTCCCCGACAGGGAACTATGGCTACACCTTC
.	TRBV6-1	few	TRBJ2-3	CASSDRFWTQYF	TGTGCCAGCAGTGACAGATTCTGGACGCAGTATTTT
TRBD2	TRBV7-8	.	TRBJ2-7	CASSQMGRELYEQYF	TGTGCCAGCAGCCAGATGGGGCGGGAGCTCTACGAGCAGTACTTC
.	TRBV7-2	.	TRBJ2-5	CASSLVQGPQETQYF	TGTGCCAGCAGCTTAGTGCAGGGGCCCCAAGAGACCCAGTACTTC
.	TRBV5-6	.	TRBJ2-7	CASSLRQVSSYEQYF	TGTGCCAGCAGCTTGAGACAGGTTAGCTCCTACGAGCAGTACTTC
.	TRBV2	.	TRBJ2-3	CAFTRAPPDTQYF	TGTGCATTTACCAGGGCCCCCCCAGATACGCAGTATTTT
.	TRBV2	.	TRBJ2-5	CATRNFREETQYF	TGTGCCACACGAAACTTCCGGGAGGAGACCCAGTACTTC
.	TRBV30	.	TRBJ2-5	CAWSVLGSETQYF	TGTGCCTGGAGTGTATTGGGGAGCGAGACCCAGTACTTC
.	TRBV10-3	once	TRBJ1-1	CASAERLNTEAFF	TGTGCCTCGGCGGAAAGGCTGAACACTGAAGCTTTCTTT
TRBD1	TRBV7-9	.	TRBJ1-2	CASSPTGGHGYTF	TGTGCCAGCAGCCCGACAGGGGGCCATGGCTACACCTTC
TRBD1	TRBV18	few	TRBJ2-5	CASSTRQGQETQYF	TGTGCCAGCTCAACCCGACAGGGGCAAGAGACCCAGTACTTC
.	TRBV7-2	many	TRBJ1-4	CASSLARATNEKLFF	TGTGCCAGCAGCTTAGCTCGAGCAACTAATGAAAAACTGTTTTTT
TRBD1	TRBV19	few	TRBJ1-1	CRTGEFGAFF	TGTAGAACAGGGGAGTTCGGAGCTTTCTTT
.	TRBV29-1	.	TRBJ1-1	CSVNRAHNTEAFF	TGCAGCGTAAACAGGGCCCACAACACTGAAGCTTTCTTT
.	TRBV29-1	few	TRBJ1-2	CSGGQTEGYTF	TGCAGCGGAGGCCAAACCGAAGGCTACACCTTC
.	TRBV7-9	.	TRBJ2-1	CASSPNSGERQFF	TGTGCCAGCAGCCCTAACTCGGGAGAACGGCAGTTCTTC
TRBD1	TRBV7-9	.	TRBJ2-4	CASSDDRGENIQYF	TGTGCCAGCAGCGATGACAGGGGAGAAAACATTCAGTACTTC
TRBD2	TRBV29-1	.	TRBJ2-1	CSVESSGVTYNEQFF	TGCAGCGTAGAGTCTAGCGGCGTAACCTACAATGAGCAGTTCTTC
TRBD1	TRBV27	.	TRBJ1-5	CASNAAGQGNQPQHF	TGTGCCAGCAACGCTGCGGGACAGGGCAATCAGCCCCAGCATTTT
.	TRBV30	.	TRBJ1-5	CAWSVHRTRPQHF	TGTGCCTGGAGTGTACACAGGACCCGGCCCCAGCATTTT
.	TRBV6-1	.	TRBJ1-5	CASSEKRGSWKHQPQHF	TGTGCCAGCAGTGAAAAAAGGGGCAGCTGGAAGCATCAGCCCCAGCATTTT
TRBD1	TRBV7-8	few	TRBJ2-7	CASSSRPGQGSYEQYF	TGTGCCAGCAGCTCCAGACCGGGACAGGGGTCCTACGAGCAGTACTTC
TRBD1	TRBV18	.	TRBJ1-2	CASSPRGQGRNYGYTF	TGTGCCAGCTCACCAAGGGGACAGGGGAGAAACTATGGCTACACCTTC
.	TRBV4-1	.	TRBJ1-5	CASSQVGRGGSNQPQHF	TGCGCCAGCAGCCAAGTCGGTCGGGGGGGAAGCAATCAGCCCCAGCATTTT
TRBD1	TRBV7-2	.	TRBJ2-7	CASSQKTGGSYEQYF	TGTGCCAGCAGCCAAAAGACAGGGGGCAGCTACGAGCAGTACTTC
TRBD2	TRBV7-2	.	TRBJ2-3	CASSLVPRGSKGTQYF	TGTGCCAGCAGCTTAGTTCCTCGCGGGAGTAAGGGTACGCAGTATTTT
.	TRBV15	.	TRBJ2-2	CATSRGRQPVGNTGELFF	TGTGCCACCAGCAGGGGCAGACAGCCTGTAGGGAACACCGGGGAGCTGTTTTTT
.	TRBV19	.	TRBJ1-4	CASSADRPTTNEKLFF	TGTGCCAGTAGTGCGGACAGACCGACTACTAATGAAAAACTGTTTTTT
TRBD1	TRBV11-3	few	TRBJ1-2	CASSPDRVGYTF	TGTGCCAGCAGCCCGGACAGGGTCGGCTACACCTTC
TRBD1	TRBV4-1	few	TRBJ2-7	CASSREGTASSYEQYF	TGCGCCAGCAGCCGAGAAGGGACAGCGTCCTCCTACGAGCAGTACTTC